The rows below give T cell receptor beta chains drawn from one sample of a study of T-cell reconstitution after alpha-beta-depleted transplantation in children. A single record per CDR3 protein comes from TCRdb applying MiXCR to the PCR reads. The data hold 450,000 to 500,000 distinct CDR3 sequences, with approximately 13% observed a single time. This sample comprised PBMCs from the stem cell graft donor, obtained from the stem cell graft. The receptor source for this set is a human donor who donated a stem cell graft to a child with combined immunodeficiency. Both conserved end residues are part of each CDR3. Each record gives: CDR3 DNA, CDR3 protein, clone size, J gene, D gene, V gene. A D gene is named only where the DNA matches it firmly. Size is omitted from some rows. Given values are once, few, many or a class for expanded clones.

CDR3nt: TGTGCCAGCAGTTATGCCTTACTAACAGGGGGCCTCAACACCGGGGAGCTGTTTTTT
CDR3aa: CASSYALLTGGLNTGELFF
abundance: many
j_gene: TRBJ2-2
d_gene: TRBD1
v_gene: TRBV6-2/TRBV6-3

CDR3nt: TGTGCCAGCAGTCTTACACGTGGGAACACCGGGGAGCTGTTTTTT
CDR3aa: CASSLTRGNTGELFF
abundance: few
j_gene: TRBJ2-2
d_gene: -
v_gene: TRBV12-3/TRBV12-4

CDR3nt: TGTGCCAGCAGTTTAGAAACAGGGAGTGAGCAGTTCTTC
CDR3aa: CASSLETGSEQFF
abundance: few
j_gene: TRBJ2-1
d_gene: -
v_gene: TRBV12-3/TRBV12-4

CDR3nt: TGTGCCAGCAGTTTTCAGCGGGACACAGAGCAGTTCTTC
CDR3aa: CASSFQRDTEQFF
abundance: many
j_gene: TRBJ2-1
d_gene: -
v_gene: TRBV12-3/TRBV12-4

CDR3nt: TGCGCCAGCAGACAGACAGGTAACAGTGAGCAGTTCTTC
CDR3aa: CASRQTGNSEQFF
abundance: -
j_gene: TRBJ2-1
d_gene: -
v_gene: TRBV5-1

CDR3nt: TGTGCCAGTAGTATTAACGACAATGAGCAGTTCTTC
CDR3aa: CASSINDNEQFF
abundance: -
j_gene: TRBJ2-1
d_gene: -
v_gene: TRBV19

CDR3nt: TGTGCCAGCAGTCAGACTAGTTTGAAGACCCAGTACTTC
CDR3aa: CASSQTSLKTQYF
abundance: many
j_gene: TRBJ2-5
d_gene: -
v_gene: TRBV28

CDR3nt: TGTGCCAGCAGCTCCCCGGGACACAGGAGCTCCTACGAGCAGTACTTC
CDR3aa: CASSSPGHRSSYEQYF
abundance: many
j_gene: TRBJ2-7
d_gene: -
v_gene: TRBV6-5

CDR3nt: TGTGCCAGCAGCCTGGCGGGGGGGCCTTCCGAGACCCAGTACTTC
CDR3aa: CASSLAGGPSETQYF
abundance: few
j_gene: TRBJ2-5
d_gene: TRBD2
v_gene: TRBV9

CDR3nt: TGCGCCAGCAGCAGGACAGCCCTTACCTACGAGCAGTACTTC
CDR3aa: CASSRTALTYEQYF
abundance: -
j_gene: TRBJ2-7
d_gene: -
v_gene: TRBV5-1

CDR3nt: TGTGCCAGCAGAAAAGACAGTCAAGATACGCAGTATTTT
CDR3aa: CASRKDSQDTQYF
abundance: few
j_gene: TRBJ2-3
d_gene: -
v_gene: TRBV6-6

CDR3nt: TGTGCCAGCAGAACTCATCAGCCCCAGCATTTT
CDR3aa: CASRTHQPQHF
abundance: -
j_gene: TRBJ1-5
d_gene: -
v_gene: TRBV4-2

CDR3nt: TGTGCCAGCAGTTTTTGGGGGCAGGGCACAGATACGCAGTATTTT
CDR3aa: CASSFWGQGTDTQYF
abundance: many
j_gene: TRBJ2-3
d_gene: -
v_gene: TRBV27

CDR3nt: TGTGCCAGCTCACCACCGGGACTAGCGGGTGGCACAGATACGCAGTATTTT
CDR3aa: CASSPPGLAGGTDTQYF
abundance: -
j_gene: TRBJ2-3
d_gene: TRBD2
v_gene: TRBV18

CDR3nt: TGCAGTGCTAGTAAAGAAGGGGCCCCCCGTGGCTACACCTTC
CDR3aa: CSASKEGAPRGYTF
abundance: many
j_gene: TRBJ1-2
d_gene: -
v_gene: TRBV20-1

CDR3nt: TGCGCCAGCAGCCCCCGCGCGGGGACCTACAATGAGCAGTTCTTC
CDR3aa: CASSPRAGTYNEQFF
abundance: -
j_gene: TRBJ2-1
d_gene: -
v_gene: TRBV5-1

CDR3nt: TGTGCCATCAGTACCGGGACAGGGGGCCCACAAGAGACCCAGTACTTC
CDR3aa: CAISTGTGGPQETQYF
abundance: -
j_gene: TRBJ2-5
d_gene: TRBD1
v_gene: TRBV10-3

CDR3nt: TGTGCCAGCAGCTTATGGGGCGGCCTGAACACTGAAGCTTTCTTT
CDR3aa: CASSLWGGLNTEAFF
abundance: -
j_gene: TRBJ1-1
d_gene: -
v_gene: TRBV7-3

CDR3nt: TGCGCCAGCAGCCAAGGAGGGAGAGGTTACAATGAGCAGTTCTTC
CDR3aa: CASSQGGRGYNEQFF
abundance: many
j_gene: TRBJ2-1
d_gene: -
v_gene: TRBV4-3

CDR3nt: TGTGCCAGCAGCTTAATGGCGGGAGGGGACAATGAGCAGTTCTTC
CDR3aa: CASSLMAGGDNEQFF
abundance: -
j_gene: TRBJ2-1
d_gene: TRBD2
v_gene: TRBV7-9

CDR3nt: TGTGCCAGCAGCTTGCGGCGGGTTACCTACAATGAGCAGTTCTTC
CDR3aa: CASSLRRVTYNEQFF
abundance: -
j_gene: TRBJ2-1
d_gene: -
v_gene: TRBV5-6

CDR3nt: TGTGCCAGCAGCTTAGATTTGGAGGGTGAGCAGTTCTTC
CDR3aa: CASSLDLEGEQFF
abundance: -
j_gene: TRBJ2-1
d_gene: -
v_gene: TRBV11-3

CDR3nt: TGTGCCACTAAACCAACGAGAGCGGGCCGGACTTACTACGAGCAGTACTTC
CDR3aa: CATKPTRAGRTYYEQYF
abundance: -
j_gene: TRBJ2-7
d_gene: -
v_gene: TRBV10-3

CDR3nt: TGCAGCGCAGGGACGGCGACGAACACCGGGGAGCTGTTTTTT
CDR3aa: CSAGTATNTGELFF
abundance: many
j_gene: TRBJ2-2
d_gene: -
v_gene: TRBV29-1

CDR3nt: TGTGCCAGCACCCGGACAGGGCCCTCCTACGAGCAGTACTTC
CDR3aa: CASTRTGPSYEQYF
abundance: -
j_gene: TRBJ2-7
d_gene: TRBD1
v_gene: TRBV7-2

CDR3nt: TGTGCCAGCAGCACGAGGGGGAGGTACCCCGAGCAGTACTTC
CDR3aa: CASSTRGRYPEQYF
abundance: -
j_gene: TRBJ2-7
d_gene: -
v_gene: TRBV6-1

CDR3nt: TGTGCCAGCAGTTTGCGTGAAGGTTATGGCTACACCTTC
CDR3aa: CASSLREGYGYTF
abundance: many
j_gene: TRBJ1-2
d_gene: -
v_gene: TRBV12-3/TRBV12-4

CDR3nt: TGTGCCAGCAAGGTGCAGACGAACACTGAAGCTTTCTTT
CDR3aa: CASKVQTNTEAFF
abundance: many
j_gene: TRBJ1-1
d_gene: -
v_gene: TRBV7-2